The T cell receptor beta chain described here comes from a study of shared clonotypes between healthy human individuals. The study's findings and limits: Only blood samples were collected, and tissue repertoires likely differ.

Sequenced by immunoSEQ multiplex PCR; TCRdb stores in-frame clones only, minus some. The sample holds over 2 million clones; about 95% are singletons and the top ten take around 1.1%. This clone was observed a single time. Antigen unknown. Terminally differentiated effector memory CD45RA+ cells were left out of the naive CD8 fraction, which was CD45RO-negative and positively selected for CCR7. V shed 6 bases, J shed 4 bases, and the junction held 6 bases outside the gene matches. The CDR3 consists of 15 residues. Germline V gives CDR1 MNHEY, CDR2 SMNVEV (reference sequence). This clonotype was obtained from a man aged 18 to 29 in good health. V gene TRBV27 combines with J gene TRBJ2-5; 12 bases line up with TRBD2. Sequencing was carried out using naive CD8+ T cells sorted from blood. This CDR3 is CASSPTSGRTETQYF. In nucleotides, the CDR3 is TGTGCCAGCAGCCCGACTAGCGGGAGAACAGAGACCCAGTACTTC.